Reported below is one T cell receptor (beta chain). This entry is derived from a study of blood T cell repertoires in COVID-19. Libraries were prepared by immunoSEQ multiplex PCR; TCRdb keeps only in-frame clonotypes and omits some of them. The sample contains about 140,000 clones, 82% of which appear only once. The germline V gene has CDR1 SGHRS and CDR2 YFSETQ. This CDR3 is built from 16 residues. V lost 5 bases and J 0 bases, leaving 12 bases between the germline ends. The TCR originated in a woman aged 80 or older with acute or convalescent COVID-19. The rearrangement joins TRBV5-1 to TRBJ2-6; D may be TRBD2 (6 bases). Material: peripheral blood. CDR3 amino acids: CASSLRGLSGANVLTF. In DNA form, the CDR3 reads TGCGCCAGCAGTTTGAGGGGACTCTCTGGGGCCAACGTCCTGACTTTC.